The TCR beta chain described here comes from a study of blood T cell repertoires in COVID-19. At the level of the study: Samples came from the United States, Italy and Spain, spanning acute and convalescent COVID-19. Sources were T cells, B-cell-depleted T cells, or PBMCs; the material itself was cDNA or gDNA.

Authors' methods: Counts of nucleated cells, estimated from reference gene primer amplification, were obtained. The assay was immunoSEQ multiplex PCR, and TCRdb's table has in-frame clones only and misses some. V and J calls plus clone size are reproduced from that table; the DNA served to infer D and trimming. Found here are about 87,000 clones, roughly 91% of them singletons; the top ten hold about 5%. Germline trimming cut 7 bases from V and 4 bases from J; bases unmatched to any gene: 6. CDR1 is SQVTM and CDR2 is ANQGSEA in the germline V gene. The CDR3 runs 12 residues. Input material: peripheral blood. This clonotype originated in a woman older than 75 with acute or convalescent COVID-19. The V and J genes are TRBV29-1 and TRBJ2-7, with 8 bases lining up with TRBD1. DNA for the CDR3: TGCAGCGCCGTACAGGGGGATTACGAGCAGTACTTC. This encodes CSAVQGDYEQYF.